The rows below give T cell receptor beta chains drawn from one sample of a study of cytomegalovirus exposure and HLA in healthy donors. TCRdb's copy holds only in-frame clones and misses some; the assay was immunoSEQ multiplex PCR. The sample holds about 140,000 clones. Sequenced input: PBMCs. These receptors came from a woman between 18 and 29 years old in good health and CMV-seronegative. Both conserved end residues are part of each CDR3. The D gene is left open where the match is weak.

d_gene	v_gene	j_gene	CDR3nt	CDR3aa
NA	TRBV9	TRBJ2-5	TGTGCCAGCAGCCCAGGACAGATACAAGAGACCCAGTACTTC	CASSPGQIQETQYF
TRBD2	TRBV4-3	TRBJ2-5	TGCGCCAGCAGCCAAGATCGGTCGGGACTAGACCAAGAGACCCAGTACTTC	CASSQDRSGLDQETQYF
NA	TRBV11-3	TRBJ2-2	TGTGCCAGCAGCGAGGACTTTTACACCGGGGAGCTGTTTTTT	CASSEDFYTGELFF
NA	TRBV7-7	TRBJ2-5	TGTGCTAGCAGCTTACGGTTGCGAGAGACCCAGTACTTC	CASSLRLRETQYF
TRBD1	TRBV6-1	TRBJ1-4	TGTGCCAGCAGTCTTGGGGACAGGGTCCTTGAAAAACTGTTTTTT	CASSLGDRVLEKLFF
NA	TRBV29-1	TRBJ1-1	TGCAGCGTTGTCCTGACAGGATGGACTGAAGCTTTCTTT	CSVVLTGWTEAFF
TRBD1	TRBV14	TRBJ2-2	TGTGCCAGCAGCCAAAGACAGGGGGCCGGGGAGCTGTTTTTT	CASSQRQGAGELFF
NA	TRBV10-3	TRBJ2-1	TGTGCCATCAGACCTGAGCGAGCCCGCTACAATGAGCAGTTCTTC	CAIRPERARYNEQFF
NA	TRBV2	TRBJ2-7	TGTGCCAGCAGTGAAGGAGGACAGACCTACGAGCAGTACTTC	CASSEGGQTYEQYF
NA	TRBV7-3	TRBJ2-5	TGTGCCAGCGGGGAGCAGTCCCAAGAGACCCAGTACTTC	CASGEQSQETQYF
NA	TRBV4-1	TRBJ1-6	TGCGCCAGCAGCCAAGGAGAATCCAGGGCGAGGTCACCCCTCCACTTT	CASSQGESRARSPLHF
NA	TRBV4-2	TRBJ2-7	TGTGCCAGCAGCCAAGATCCGGCGGACTATCGAGCCGGGGGGCGGGCCCACTACGAGCAGTACTTC	CASSQDPADYRAGGRAHYEQYF
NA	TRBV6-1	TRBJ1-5	TGTGCCAGCAGTTATGGGGGGAATCAGCCCCAGCATTTT	CASSYGGNQPQHF
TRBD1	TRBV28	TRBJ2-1	TGTGCCAGCAGTAGCCGGGACAGGGGACCCTTTAACAATGAGCAGTTCTTC	CASSSRDRGPFNNEQFF
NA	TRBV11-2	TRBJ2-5	TGTGCCAGCAGCTTGGGACACCACCAAGAGACCCAGTACTTC	CASSLGHHQETQYF
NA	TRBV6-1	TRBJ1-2	TGTGCCAGCAGTCCCGGGACATCTGTCTATGGCTACACCTTC	CASSPGTSVYGYTF
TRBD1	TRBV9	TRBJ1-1	TGTGCCAGCAGCGTAGTGACAGGGGGAAGTACTGAAGCTTTCTTT	CASSVVTGGSTEAFF
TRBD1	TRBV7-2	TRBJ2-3	TGTGCCAGCAGCTCTAGGGGGCCCCCACCAGATACGCAGTATTTT	CASSSRGPPPDTQYF
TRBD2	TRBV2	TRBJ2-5	TGTGCCAGCAGGACCGGGACTAGCGAAGAGACCCAGTACTTC	CASRTGTSEETQYF
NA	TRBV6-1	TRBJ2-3	TGTGCCCTAGACGCTAGCGGCACAGATACGCAGTATTTT	CALDASGTDTQYF
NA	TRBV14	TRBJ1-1	TGTGCCAGCAGCCCAATCAGGAACACTGAAGCTTTCTTT	CASSPIRNTEAFF
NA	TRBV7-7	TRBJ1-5	TGTGCCAGCAGCCCCCGCGGGGAGTACAGGCAGCCCCAGCATTTT	CASSPRGEYRQPQHF
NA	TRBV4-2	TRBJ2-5	TGTGCCAGCAGCCGCACGGGAACACAAGAGACCCAGTACTTC	CASSRTGTQETQYF
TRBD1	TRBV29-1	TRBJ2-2	TGCAGCGTTGGACATGCGGGACAGGGTAACACCGGGGAGCTGTTTTTT	CSVGHAGQGNTGELFF
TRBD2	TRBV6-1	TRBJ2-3	TGTGCCAGCAGGAGAAGTCTAGCGGGAGCAGATACGCAGTATTTT	CASRRSLAGADTQYF
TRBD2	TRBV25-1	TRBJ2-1	TGTGCCAGCAGTGTAGGGACTAACTCCTACAATGAGCAGTTCTTC	CASSVGTNSYNEQFF
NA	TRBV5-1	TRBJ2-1	TGCGCCAGCAGCGAAAATAGCGGAGTCTCCTACAATGAGCAGTTCTTC	CASSENSGVSYNEQFF
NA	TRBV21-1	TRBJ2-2	TGTGCCAGCAGCGATTACGAGGGCGGGGAGCTGTTTTTT	CASSDYEGGELFF